This TCR beta chain was recorded in a study of blood T cell repertoires in COVID-19 (TCRdb year 2020). Regarding the research as a whole: The collaborator samples originated in the United States, Italy and Spain and spanned the acute and convalescent phases of COVID-19. The repertoires were made available in a free public database intended to serve as a resource for research on the immune response to SARS-CoV-2. Deeply sampled blood TCRbeta repertoires from subjects exposed to, actively infected with, or recovered from COVID-19 were included in the dataset. The material from the prospective study consisted of cDNA or gDNA derived from T cells, B-cell-depleted T cells, or PBMCs. Nearly every sample came with metadata listing a de-identified subject ID, COVID-19 status, age in years and sex. The samples were drawn from two sources: the first 160 participants of the ongoing ImmuneRACE study, and 1,254 subjects contributed by 6 global collaborators. Where available, HLA class I and class II types were obtained from metadata supplied by the sample provider rather than from assay-based typing.

Broader findings and caveats from the paper: How much clinical and demographic metadata was included differed by source and by participant, and the metadata was provided uncurated.

Participants in the prospective study were enrolled through a virtual design, were aged roughly 18 to 100 years, and lived in approximately 24 United States geographic areas. In the prospective study, participants were assigned to cohorts based on the clinical history participants reported in a screening survey and a study questionnaire. Each participant in the prospective study had whole blood, serum and a nasopharyngeal or oropharyngeal swab collected by mobile phlebotomists. Additional blood draws and questionnaires over an approximately two-month period could optionally be provided by prospective study participants. Blood samples from the prospective study were shipped frozen or at room temperature prior to DNA extraction. The CDR3, cysteine through phenylalanine, is 15 amino acids long. Only CDR3 DNA is held: 45 bases, read in frame from base 1. As encoded in the germline V gene, CDR1 is SGHVS while CDR2 is FNYEAQ. V is reduced by 5 bases and J by 8 bases, leaving a spacing of 16 bases between them.

A word on this clone: Its target antigen remains unknown. Base qualities are not at hand, and no much larger clone is one base apart.

TCRbeta CDR3 regions were amplified from genomic DNA using the immunoSEQ Assay, a bias-controlled multiplex PCR. The source study handled its data this way. Nucleated cell counts per sample were estimated from amplification of reference gene primers within the assay. Sequence reads were collapsed and filtered to measure the absolute abundance of every unique TCRbeta CDR3 rearrangement. For each sample, productive Simpson clonality was calculated as the square root of Simpson's diversity index across productive rearrangements. TCRdb stores this immuneACCESS table with in-frame sequences only. Part of the clones is absent; in the studies checked, under half of the shortfall reflects unresolved V genes, and no reason is known for the rest. V and J calls and clone size are as listed in that table; D and trimming were resolved from the DNA. In this sample the table shows roughly 250,000 clones, about 90% of which occur a single time. The top ten clones comprise approximately 1.3% of the sample.

The chain is made from TRBV7-6 and TRBJ1-6; the D region possibly corresponds to TRBD1 (6 bases align). Sequenced: PBMCs or T cells enriched from blood (not recorded which). This TCR derives from a human donor in a cohort exposed to, infected with or recovered from COVID-19 (not recorded which). The donor label of this sample is uncertain. The CDR3: CASSGPGTNHSPLHF. The DNA is TGTGCCAGCAGCGGACCCGGGACAAATCATTCACCCCTCCACTTT.